This T cell receptor (beta chain) originates from a study of shared T cell receptors in the human thymus. The CDR3 has 14 residues. V gave up 7 bases and J gave up 4 bases; unmatched junction bases: 7. Germline V lookup: CDR1 SNHLY, CDR2 FYNNEI. Only in-frame clones appear in the TCRdb table, and some are missing; sequencing was by immunoSEQ multiplex PCR. This table holds approximately 660,000 clones, around nine tenths found once. The same sample was also used in a study of human thymus T cells. That study reports: Donor material was obtained from healthy Finnish infants undergoing corrective surgery for congenital heart defects. Resected material from corrective heart surgery provided the thymus tissue analysed. Reports from related research described highly overlapping thymic repertoires among unrelated individuals.

The specimen was thymocytes. The TCR was taken from a boy under two years old with a congenital heart defect. The V call is TRBV2, the J call TRBJ1-3, with TRBD1 matching over 7 bases. The chain's CDR3 is CASNRRGQGNTIYF. DNA of the CDR3: TGTGCCAGCAACCGAAGGGGGCAGGGAAACACCATATATTTT. Filled out from reference TRBV2 and TRBJ1-3, the complete variable domain reads EPEVTQTPSHQVTQMGQEVILRCVPISNHLYFYWYRQILGQKVEFLVSFYNNEISEKSEIFDDQFSVERPDGSNFTLKIRSTKLEDSAMYFCASNRRGQGNTIYFGEGSWLTVV.